This record concerns one TCR beta chain sequence. The CDR3 consists of 15 residues. Germline values: CDR1 LGHNA, CDR2 YNFKEQ. The V end lost 1 base, the J end lost 2 bases, and 10 bases lay between the germline ends. The sample belongs to a study of T cell changes during pregnancy in multiple sclerosis. Measured with immunoSEQ multiplex PCR; TCRdb has only the in-frame clones, and not every one. This table has about 89,000 clones, 85% to 95% appearing once. This chain uses TRBV4-2 with TRBJ2-3; weak D call: TRBD2 (5 bases). Sequencing used peripheral blood, obtained in the third trimester of pregnancy. This TCR came from a female donor with multiple sclerosis, enrolled in a pregnancy study. CDR3 loop: CASSQVLRATDTQYF. Written as DNA, the CDR3 is TGTGCCAGCAGCCAAGTTTTGCGGGCCACAGATACGCAGTATTTT.